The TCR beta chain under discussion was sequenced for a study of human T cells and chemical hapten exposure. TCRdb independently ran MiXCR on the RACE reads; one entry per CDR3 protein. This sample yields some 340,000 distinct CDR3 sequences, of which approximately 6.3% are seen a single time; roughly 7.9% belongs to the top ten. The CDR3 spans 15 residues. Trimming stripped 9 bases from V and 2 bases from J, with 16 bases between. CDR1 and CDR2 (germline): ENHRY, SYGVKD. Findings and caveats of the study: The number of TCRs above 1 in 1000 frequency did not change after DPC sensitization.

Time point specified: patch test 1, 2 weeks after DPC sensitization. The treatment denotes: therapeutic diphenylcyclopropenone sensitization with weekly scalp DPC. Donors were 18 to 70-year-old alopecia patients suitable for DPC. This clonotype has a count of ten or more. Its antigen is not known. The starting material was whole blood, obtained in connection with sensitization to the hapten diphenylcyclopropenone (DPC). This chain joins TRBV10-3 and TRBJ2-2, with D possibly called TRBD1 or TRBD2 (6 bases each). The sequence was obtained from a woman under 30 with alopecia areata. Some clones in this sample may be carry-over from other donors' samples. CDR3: CAITGTGDNTGELFF. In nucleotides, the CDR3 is TGTGCCATTACAGGGACGGGGGATAACACCGGGGAGCTGTTTTTT.